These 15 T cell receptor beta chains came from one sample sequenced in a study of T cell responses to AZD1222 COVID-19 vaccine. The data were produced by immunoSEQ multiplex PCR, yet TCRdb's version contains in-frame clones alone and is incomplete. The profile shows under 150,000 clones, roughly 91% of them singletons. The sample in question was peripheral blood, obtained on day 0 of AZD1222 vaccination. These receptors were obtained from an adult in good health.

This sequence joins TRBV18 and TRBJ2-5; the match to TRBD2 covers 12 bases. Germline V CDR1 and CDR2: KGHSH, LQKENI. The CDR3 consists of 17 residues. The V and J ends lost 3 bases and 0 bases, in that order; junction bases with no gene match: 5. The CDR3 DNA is TGTGCCAGCTCACCCCGTGGGACTAGCGGGTACCAAGAGACCCAGTACTTC. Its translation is CASSPRGTSGYQETQYF.

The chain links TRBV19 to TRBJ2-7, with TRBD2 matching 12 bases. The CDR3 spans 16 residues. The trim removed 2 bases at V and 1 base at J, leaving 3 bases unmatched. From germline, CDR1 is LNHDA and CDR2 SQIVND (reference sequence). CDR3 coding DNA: TGTGCCAGTAGTATACGGACTAGCGGGGTTTCCTACGAGCAGTACTTC. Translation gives CASSIRTSGVSYEQYF.

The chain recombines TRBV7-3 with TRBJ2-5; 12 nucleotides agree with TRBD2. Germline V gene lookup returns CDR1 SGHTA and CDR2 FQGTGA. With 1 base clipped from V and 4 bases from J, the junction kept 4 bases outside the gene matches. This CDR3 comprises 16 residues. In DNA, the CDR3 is TGTGCCAGCAGCTTAATTGCTAGCGGGGGGGCAGAGACCCAGTACTTC. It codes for CASSLIASGGAETQYF. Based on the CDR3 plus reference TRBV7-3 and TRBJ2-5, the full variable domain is GAGVSQTPSNKVTEKGKYVELRCDPISGHTALYWYRQSLGQGPEFLIYFQGTGAADDSGLPNDRFFAVRPEGSVSTLKIQRTERGDSAVYLCASSLIASGGAETQYFGPGTRLLVL.

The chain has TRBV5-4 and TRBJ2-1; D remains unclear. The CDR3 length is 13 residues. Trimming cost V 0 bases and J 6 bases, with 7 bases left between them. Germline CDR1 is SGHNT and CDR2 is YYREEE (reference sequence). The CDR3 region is CASSLDPVNEQFF. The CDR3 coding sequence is TGTGCCAGCAGCTTGGATCCCGTCAATGAGCAGTTCTTC. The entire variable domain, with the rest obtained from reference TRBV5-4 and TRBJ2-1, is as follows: ETGVTQSPTHLIKTRGQQVTLRCSSQSGHNTVSWYQQALGQGPQFIFQYYREEENGRGNFPPRFSGLQFPNYSSELNVNALELDDSALYLCASSLDPVNEQFFGPGTRLTVL.

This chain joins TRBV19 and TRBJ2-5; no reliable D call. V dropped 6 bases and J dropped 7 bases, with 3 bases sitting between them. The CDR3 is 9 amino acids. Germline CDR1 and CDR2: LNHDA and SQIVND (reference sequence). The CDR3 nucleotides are TGTGCCAGTAGGCGGACCCAGTACTTC. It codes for CASRRTQYF.

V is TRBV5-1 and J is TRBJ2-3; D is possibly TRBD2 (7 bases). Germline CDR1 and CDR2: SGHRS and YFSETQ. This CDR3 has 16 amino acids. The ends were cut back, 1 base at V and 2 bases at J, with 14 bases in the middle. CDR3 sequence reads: CASSLSGGRNTDTQYF. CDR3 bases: TGCGCCAGCAGCTTGTCCGGGGGGCGCAACACAGATACGCAGTATTTT.

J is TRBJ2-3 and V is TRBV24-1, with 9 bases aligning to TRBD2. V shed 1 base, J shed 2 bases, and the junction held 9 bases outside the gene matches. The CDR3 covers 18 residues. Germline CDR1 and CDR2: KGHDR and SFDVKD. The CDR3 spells CATSDFAGGLSDTDTQYF. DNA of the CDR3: TGTGCCACCAGTGATTTCGCGGGGGGGTTATCTGACACAGATACGCAGTATTTT.

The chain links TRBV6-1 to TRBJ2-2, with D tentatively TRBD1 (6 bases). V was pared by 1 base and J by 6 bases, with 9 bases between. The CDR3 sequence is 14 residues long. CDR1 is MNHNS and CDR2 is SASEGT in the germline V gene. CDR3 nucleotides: TGTGCCAGCAGTGAAGTTGAGGGGGCCGGGGAGCTGTTTTTT. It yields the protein CASSEVEGAGELFF.

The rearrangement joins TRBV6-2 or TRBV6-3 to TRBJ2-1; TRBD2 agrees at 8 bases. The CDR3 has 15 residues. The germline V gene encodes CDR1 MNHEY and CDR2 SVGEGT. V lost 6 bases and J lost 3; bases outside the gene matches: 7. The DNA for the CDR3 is TGTGCCAGCAGCCTCGGACTAGCTTACTACAATGAGCAGTTCTTC. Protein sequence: CASSLGLAYYNEQFF.

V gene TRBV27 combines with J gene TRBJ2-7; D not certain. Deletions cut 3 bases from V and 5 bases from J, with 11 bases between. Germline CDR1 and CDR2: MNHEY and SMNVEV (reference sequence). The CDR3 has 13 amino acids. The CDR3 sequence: CASSLGPVHEQYF. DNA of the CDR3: TGTGCCAGCAGTTTGGGCCCAGTCCACGAGCAGTACTTC.

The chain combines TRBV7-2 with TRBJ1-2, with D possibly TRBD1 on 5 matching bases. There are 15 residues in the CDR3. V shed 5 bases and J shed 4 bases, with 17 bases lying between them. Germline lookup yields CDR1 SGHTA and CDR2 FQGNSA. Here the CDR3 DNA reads TGTGCCAGCAGCGAGGGGACGGCTAACTCCTATGGCTACACCTTC. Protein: CASSEGTANSYGYTF. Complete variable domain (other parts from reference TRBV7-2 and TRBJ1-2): GAGVSQSPSNKVTEKGKDVELRCDPISGHTALYWYRQSLGQGLEFLIYFQGNSAPDKSGLPSDRFSAERTGGSVSTLTIQRTQQEDSAVYLCASSEGTANSYGYTFGSGTRLTVV.

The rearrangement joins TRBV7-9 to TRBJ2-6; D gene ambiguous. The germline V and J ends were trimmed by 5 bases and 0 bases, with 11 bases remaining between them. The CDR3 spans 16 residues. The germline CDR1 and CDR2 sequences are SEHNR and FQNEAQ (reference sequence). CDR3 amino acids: CASSPDLRSGANVLTF. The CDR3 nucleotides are TGTGCCAGCAGCCCCGACCTCCGCTCTGGGGCCAACGTCCTGACTTTC.

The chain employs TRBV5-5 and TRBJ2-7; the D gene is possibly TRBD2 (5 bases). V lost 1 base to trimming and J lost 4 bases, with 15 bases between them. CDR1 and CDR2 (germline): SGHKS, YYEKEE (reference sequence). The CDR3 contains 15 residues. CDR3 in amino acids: CASSLYTLARYEQYF. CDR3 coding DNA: TGTGCCAGCAGCTTGTACACCCTAGCTCGTTACGAGCAGTACTTC.

The CDR3 protein is CASSQVRVLDTEAFF. The CDR3, as DNA: TGTGCCAGCAGCCAAGTGCGGGTACTGGACACTGAAGCTTTCTTT. V and J are TRBV3-1 (or the pseudogene TRBV3-2) and TRBJ1-1; D unresolved. From germline, CDR1 is LGHDT and CDR2 YNNKEL (reference sequence). This CDR3 spans 15 amino acids. The ends were cut back, 1 base at V and 3 bases at J, with 12 bases in the middle.

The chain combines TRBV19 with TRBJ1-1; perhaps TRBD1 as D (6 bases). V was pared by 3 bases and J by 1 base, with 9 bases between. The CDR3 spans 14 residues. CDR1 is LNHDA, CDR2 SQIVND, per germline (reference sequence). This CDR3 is CASSIGGRNTEAFF. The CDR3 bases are TGTGCCAGTAGTATTGGGGGCCGGAACACTGAAGCTTTCTTT.